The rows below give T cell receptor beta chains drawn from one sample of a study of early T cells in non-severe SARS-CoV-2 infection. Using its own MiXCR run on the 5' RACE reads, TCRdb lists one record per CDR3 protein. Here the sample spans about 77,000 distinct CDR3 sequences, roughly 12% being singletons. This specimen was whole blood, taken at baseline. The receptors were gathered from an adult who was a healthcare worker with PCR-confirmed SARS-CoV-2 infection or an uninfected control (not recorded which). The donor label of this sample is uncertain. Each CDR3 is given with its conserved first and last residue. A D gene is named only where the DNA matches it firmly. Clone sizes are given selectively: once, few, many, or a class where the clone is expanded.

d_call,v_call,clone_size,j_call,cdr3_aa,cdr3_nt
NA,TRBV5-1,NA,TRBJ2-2,CASSLVQGNTGELFF,TGCGCCAGCAGCTTGGTACAGGGGAACACCGGGGAGCTGTTTTTT
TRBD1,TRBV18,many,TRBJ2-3,CASSAEGADTQYF,TGTGCCAGCTCAGCTGAGGGGGCCGATACGCAGTATTTT
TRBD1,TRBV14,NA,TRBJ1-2,CASSRITLDRGGGYTF,TGTGCCAGCAGCCGTATTACACTTGACAGGGGAGGAGGCTACACCTTC
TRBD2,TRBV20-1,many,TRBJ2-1,CSAPGGLAGEVEQFF,TGCAGTGCCCCTGGCGGACTAGCGGGAGAGGTTGAGCAGTTCTTC
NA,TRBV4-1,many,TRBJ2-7,CASSQDPPGSSYEQYF,TGCGCCAGCAGCCAAGACCCCCCAGGTAGCTCCTACGAGCAGTACTTC
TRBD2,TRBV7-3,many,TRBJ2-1,CASSPSGGYNEQFF,TGTGCCAGCAGTCCTAGCGGGGGCTACAATGAGCAGTTCTTC
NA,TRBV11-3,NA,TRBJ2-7,CASSPTGVGYEQYF,TGTGCCAGCAGCCCGACGGGGGTAGGGTACGAGCAGTACTTC
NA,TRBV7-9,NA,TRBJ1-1,CASSFGSGRNTEAFF,TGTGCCAGCAGCTTTGGATCGGGGAGGAACACTGAAGCTTTCTTT
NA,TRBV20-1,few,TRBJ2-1,CSARVPAGALNEQFF,TGCAGTGCTAGAGTCCCCGCAGGGGCGCTCAATGAGCAGTTCTTC
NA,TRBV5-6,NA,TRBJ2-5,CASSSPLAPRTQYF,TGTGCCAGCAGCTCCCCCCTAGCCCCGCGGACCCAGTACTTC
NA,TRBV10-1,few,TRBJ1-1,CASRQNLNTEAFF,TGCGCCAGCAGACAAAATTTGAACACTGAAGCTTTCTTT
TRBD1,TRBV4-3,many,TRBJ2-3,CASSRGTVKTDTQYF,TGCGCCAGCAGCCGTGGGACAGTGAAGACAGATACGCAGTATTTT
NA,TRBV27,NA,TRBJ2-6,CASSQESGANVLTF,TGTGCCAGCAGTCAGGAGTCTGGGGCCAACGTCCTGACTTTC
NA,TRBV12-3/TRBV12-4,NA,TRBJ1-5,CASSLRGGRQPQHF,TGTGCCAGCAGTTTAAGGGGAGGAAGGCAGCCCCAGCATTTT
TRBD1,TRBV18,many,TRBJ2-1,CASSAVGTGGPNEQFF,TGTGCCAGCTCAGCGGTCGGGACAGGGGGACCCAATGAGCAGTTCTTC
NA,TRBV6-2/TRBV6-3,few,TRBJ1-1,CASRTVNTEAFF,TGTGCCAGCAGAACAGTGAACACTGAAGCTTTCTTT
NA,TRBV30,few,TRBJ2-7,CAWSLVHEQYF,TGTGCCTGGAGTTTGGTACATGAGCAGTACTTC
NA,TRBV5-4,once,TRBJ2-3,CASSLDILVTDTQYF,TGTGCCAGCAGCTTGGACATCCTGGTCACAGATACGCAGTATTTT
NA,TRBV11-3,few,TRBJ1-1,CASRIGGDYTEAFF,TGTGCCAGCAGGATAGGAGGGGACTACACTGAAGCTTTCTTT
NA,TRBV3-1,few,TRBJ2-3,CASSQDIGLSHTQYF,TGTGCCAGCAGCCAAGATATAGGACTCTCCCATACGCAGTATTTT
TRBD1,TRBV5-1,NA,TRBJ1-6,CASSEGQGSSPLHF,TGCGCCAGCAGCGAGGGACAGGGAAGTTCACCCCTCCACTTT
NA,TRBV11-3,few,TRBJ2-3,CASSGRGSTDTQYF,TGTGCCAGCAGCGGGCGGGGAAGCACAGATACGCAGTATTTT
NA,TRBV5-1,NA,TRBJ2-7,CASSLRQSSYEQYF,TGCGCCAGCAGCTTGAGGCAGAGCTCCTACGAGCAGTACTTC
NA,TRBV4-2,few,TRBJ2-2,CASSRQTGELFF,TGTGCCAGCAGCCGCCAGACCGGGGAGCTGTTTTTT
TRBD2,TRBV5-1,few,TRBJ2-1,CASSLVPSGVSYNEQFF,TGCGCCAGCAGCTTGGTCCCTAGCGGAGTCTCCTACAATGAGCAGTTCTTC
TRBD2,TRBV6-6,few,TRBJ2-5,CASSSTSGDGKWYF,TGTGCCAGCAGTTCAACTAGCGGGGATGGCAAGTGGTACTTC
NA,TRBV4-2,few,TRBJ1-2,CASSRRGQLYGYTF,TGTGCCAGCAGCCGTCGAGGGCAGCTCTATGGCTACACCTTC
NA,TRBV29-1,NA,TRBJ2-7,CSGRDLNYEQYF,TGCAGCGGCCGGGACTTGAACTACGAGCAGTACTTC
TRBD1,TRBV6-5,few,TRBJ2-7,CASSRLGQGYEQYF,TGTGCCAGCAGTCGACTTGGACAGGGGTACGAGCAGTACTTC
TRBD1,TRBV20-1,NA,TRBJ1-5,CSARSGGAGNQPQHF,TGCAGTGCTAGATCAGGGGGCGCGGGCAATCAGCCCCAGCATTTT
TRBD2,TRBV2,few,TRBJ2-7,CASSGGGAQYEQYF,TGTGCCAGCAGTGGCGGGGGGGCCCAGTACGAGCAGTACTTC
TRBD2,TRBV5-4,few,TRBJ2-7,CASSWSSGGFYEQYF,TGTGCCAGCAGCTGGTCTAGCGGGGGGTTCTACGAGCAGTACTTC
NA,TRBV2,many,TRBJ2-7,CASSSLAYEQYF,TGTGCCAGCAGTAGCTTAGCGTACGAGCAGTACTTC
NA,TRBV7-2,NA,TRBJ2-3,CASSLGGRQSTDTQYF,TGTGCCAGCAGCTTAGGGGGGAGACAGAGCACAGATACGCAGTATTTT
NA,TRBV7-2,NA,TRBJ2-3,CASSLLAGLRGDTQYF,TGTGCCAGCAGCTTGTTAGCGGGTCTGAGGGGGGATACGCAGTATTTT
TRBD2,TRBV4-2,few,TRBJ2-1,CASSQTSGGAGYNEQFF,TGTGCCAGCAGCCAGACTAGCGGGGGGGCCGGATACAATGAGCAGTTCTTC
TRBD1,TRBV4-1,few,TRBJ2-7,CASSQVTGRDEQYF,TGCGCCAGCAGCCAAGTGACAGGGCGAGACGAGCAGTACTTC
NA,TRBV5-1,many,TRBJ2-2,CASSLEGVSGELFF,TGCGCCAGCAGCTTGGAAGGTGTGTCCGGGGAGCTGTTTTTT
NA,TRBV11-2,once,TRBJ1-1,CASSFRLQNTEAFF,TGTGCCAGCAGCTTCCGGCTCCAGAACACTGAAGCTTTCTTT
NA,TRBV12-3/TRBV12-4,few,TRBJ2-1,CASSLWLEGNNEQFF,TGTGCCAGCAGTTTATGGCTAGAGGGGAACAATGAGCAGTTCTTC
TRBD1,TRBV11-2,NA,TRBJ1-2,CASSLGTASNYGYTF,TGTGCCAGCAGCCTGGGGACAGCCTCTAACTATGGCTACACCTTC
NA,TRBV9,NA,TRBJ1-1,CASSATVNTEAFF,TGTGCCAGCAGCGCAACCGTGAACACTGAAGCTTTCTTT
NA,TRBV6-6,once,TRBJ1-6,CASSLDTEASPLHF,TGTGCCAGCAGCCTTGACACCGAGGCTTCACCCCTCCACTTT